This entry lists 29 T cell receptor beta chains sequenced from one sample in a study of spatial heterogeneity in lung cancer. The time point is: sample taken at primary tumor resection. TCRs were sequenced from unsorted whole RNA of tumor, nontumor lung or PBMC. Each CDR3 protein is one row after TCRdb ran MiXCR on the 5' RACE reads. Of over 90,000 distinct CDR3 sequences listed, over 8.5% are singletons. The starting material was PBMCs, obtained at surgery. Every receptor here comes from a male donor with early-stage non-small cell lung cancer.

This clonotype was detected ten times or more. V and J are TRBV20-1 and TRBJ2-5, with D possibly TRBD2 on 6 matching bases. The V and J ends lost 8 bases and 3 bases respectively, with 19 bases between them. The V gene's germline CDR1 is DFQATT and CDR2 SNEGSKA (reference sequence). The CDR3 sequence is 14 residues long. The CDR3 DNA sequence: TGCAGTACATTTCGGGACTTCATTAAAGAGACCCAGTACTTC. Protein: CSTFRDFIKETQYF.

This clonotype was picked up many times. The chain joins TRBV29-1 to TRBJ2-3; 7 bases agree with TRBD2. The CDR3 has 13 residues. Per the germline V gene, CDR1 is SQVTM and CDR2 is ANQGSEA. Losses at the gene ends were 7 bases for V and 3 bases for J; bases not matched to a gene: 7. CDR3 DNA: TGCAGCGCCCCTTTAGCGGGTACAGATACGCAGTATTTT. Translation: CSAPLAGTDTQYF.

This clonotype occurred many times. CDR3 region: CASSSVSLNGYTF. CDR3 sequence (DNA): TGTGCCAGCAGCTCTGTCAGCCTAAATGGCTACACCTTC. This chain uses TRBV28 with TRBJ1-2, with no clear D. Germline values: CDR1 MDHEN, CDR2 SYDVKM. Trimming pared 6 bases from V and 6 bases from J, leaving 14 bases between. CDR3 length equals 13 residues.

DNA for the CDR3: TGTGCCAGTAGTCGGACAGGGGGCAATCAGCCCCAGCATTTT. As protein: CASSRTGGNQPQHF. The chain is built from TRBV19 and TRBJ1-5; 9 bases fit TRBD1. The CDR3 runs to 14 residues. The V gene's germline CDR1 is LNHDA and CDR2 SQIVND (reference sequence). The V and J ends lost 5 bases and 2 bases, in that order; junction bases with no gene match: 1.

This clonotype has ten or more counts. The CDR3 reads CASSPSGRDPQETQYF. In DNA, the CDR3 is TGTGCCAGCAGCCCTAGCGGGAGGGACCCCCAAGAGACCCAGTACTTC. V and J are TRBV7-9 and TRBJ2-5, with TRBD2 matching 12 bases. From germline, CDR1 is SEHNR and CDR2 FQNEAQ (reference sequence). The CDR3 covers 16 residues. J gave up 1 base and V 5 bases, and 5 bases lay outside the gene matches.

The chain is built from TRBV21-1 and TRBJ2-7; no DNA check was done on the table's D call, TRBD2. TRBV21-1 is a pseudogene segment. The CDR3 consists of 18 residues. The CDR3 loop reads CASRPPGTRWIFHYEQYF. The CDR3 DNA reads TGTGCCAGCAGGCCCCCCGGGACTCGCTGGATATTTCACTACGAGCAGTACTTC.

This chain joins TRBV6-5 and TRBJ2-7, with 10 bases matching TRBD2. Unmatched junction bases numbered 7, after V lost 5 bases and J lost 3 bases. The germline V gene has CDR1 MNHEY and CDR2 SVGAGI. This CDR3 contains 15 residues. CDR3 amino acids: CASSPYSSGGYEQYF. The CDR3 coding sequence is TGTGCCAGCAGTCCTTACTCTAGCGGGGGCTACGAGCAGTACTTC.

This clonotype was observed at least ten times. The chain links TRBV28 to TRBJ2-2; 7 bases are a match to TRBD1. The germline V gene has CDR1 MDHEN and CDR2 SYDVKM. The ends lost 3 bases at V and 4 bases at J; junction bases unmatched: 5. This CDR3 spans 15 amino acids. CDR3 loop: CASSFSAGGTGELFF. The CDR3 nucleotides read TGTGCCAGCAGTTTTTCCGCAGGGGGCACCGGGGAGCTGTTTTTT.

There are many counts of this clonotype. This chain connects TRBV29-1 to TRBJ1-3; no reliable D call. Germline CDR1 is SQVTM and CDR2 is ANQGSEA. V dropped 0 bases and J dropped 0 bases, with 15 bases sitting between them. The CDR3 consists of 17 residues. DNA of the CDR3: TGCAGCGTTGAAGACCCGATGGACGATAGCTCTGGAAACACCATATATTTT. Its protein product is CSVEDPMDDSSGNTIYF.

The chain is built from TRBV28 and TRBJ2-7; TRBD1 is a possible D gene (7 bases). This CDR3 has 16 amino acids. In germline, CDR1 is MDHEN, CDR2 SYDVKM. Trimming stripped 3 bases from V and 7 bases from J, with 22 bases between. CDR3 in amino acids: CASSLGPLAGGGEQYF. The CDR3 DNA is TGTGCCAGCAGTTTGGGGCCCTTGGCAGGGGGAGGTGAGCAGTACTTC.

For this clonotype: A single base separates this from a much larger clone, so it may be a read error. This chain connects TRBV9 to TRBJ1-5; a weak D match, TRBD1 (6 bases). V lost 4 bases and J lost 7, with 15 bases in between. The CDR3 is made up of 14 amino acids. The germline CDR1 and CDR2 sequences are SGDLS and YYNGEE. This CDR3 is CASSPLGGTQPQHF. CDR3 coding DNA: TGTGCCAGCAGCCCCCTGGGGGGCACGCAGCCCCAGCATTTT.

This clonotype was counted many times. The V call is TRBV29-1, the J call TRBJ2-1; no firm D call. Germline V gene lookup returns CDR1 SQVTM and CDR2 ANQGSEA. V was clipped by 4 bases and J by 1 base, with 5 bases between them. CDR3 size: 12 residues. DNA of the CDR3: TGCAGCGTTGCCGAATCCTACAATGAGCAGTTCTTC. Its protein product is CSVAESYNEQFF.

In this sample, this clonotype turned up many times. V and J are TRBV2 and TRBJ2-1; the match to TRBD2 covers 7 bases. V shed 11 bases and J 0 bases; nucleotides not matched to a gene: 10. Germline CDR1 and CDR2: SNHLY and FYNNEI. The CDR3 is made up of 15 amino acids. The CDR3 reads CASSRGDDSYNEQFF. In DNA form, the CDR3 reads TGTGCCTCCTCCCGGGGGGACGACTCCTACAATGAGCAGTTCTTC.

The DNA for the CDR3 is TGCGCCAGCAGCTTAGGTAGCGGGGGCCCCACCGGGGAGCTGTTTTTT. Protein sequence: CASSLGSGGPTGELFF. This chain connects TRBV5-1 to TRBJ2-2; TRBD2 matches 9 bases. In germline, CDR1 is SGHRS, CDR2 YFSETQ. This CDR3 is built from 16 residues. The V and J ends lost 2 bases and 4 bases, in that order; junction bases with no gene match: 6.

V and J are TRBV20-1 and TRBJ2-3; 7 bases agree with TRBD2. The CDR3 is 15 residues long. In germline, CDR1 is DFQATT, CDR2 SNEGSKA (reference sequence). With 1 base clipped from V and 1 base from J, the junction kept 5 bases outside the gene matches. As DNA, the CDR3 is TGCAGTGCTAGAGGGGGGGGACTCGGCACAGATACGCAGTATTTT. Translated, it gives CSARGGGLGTDTQYF.

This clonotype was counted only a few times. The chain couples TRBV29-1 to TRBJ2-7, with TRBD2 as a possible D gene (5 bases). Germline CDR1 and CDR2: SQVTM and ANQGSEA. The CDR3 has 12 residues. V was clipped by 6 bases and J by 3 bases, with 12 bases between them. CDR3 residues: CSVAHRGYEQYF. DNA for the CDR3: TGCAGCGTCGCCCACCGGGGCTACGAGCAGTACTTC.

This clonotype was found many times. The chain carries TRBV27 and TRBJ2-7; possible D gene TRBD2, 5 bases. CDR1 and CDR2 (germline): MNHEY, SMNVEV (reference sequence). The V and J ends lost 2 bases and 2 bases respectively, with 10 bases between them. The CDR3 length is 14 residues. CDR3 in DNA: TGTGCCAGCAGTTTACGAGCGGTGGCCTACGAGCAGTACTTC. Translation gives CASSLRAVAYEQYF.

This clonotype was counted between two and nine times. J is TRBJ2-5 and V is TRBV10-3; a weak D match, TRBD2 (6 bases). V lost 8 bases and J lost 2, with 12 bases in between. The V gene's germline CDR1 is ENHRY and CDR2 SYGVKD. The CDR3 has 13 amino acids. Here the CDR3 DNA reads TGTGCCATCGGTGCGGGGAGACAAGAGACCCAGTACTTC. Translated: CAIGAGRQETQYF.

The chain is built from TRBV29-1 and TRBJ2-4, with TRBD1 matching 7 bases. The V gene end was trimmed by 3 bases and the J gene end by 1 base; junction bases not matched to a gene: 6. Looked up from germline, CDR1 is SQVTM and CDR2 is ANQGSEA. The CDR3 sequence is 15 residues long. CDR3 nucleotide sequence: TGCAGCGTTGAGGGGGAACAGGGGGCCAAAAACATTCAGTACTTC. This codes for CSVEGEQGAKNIQYF.

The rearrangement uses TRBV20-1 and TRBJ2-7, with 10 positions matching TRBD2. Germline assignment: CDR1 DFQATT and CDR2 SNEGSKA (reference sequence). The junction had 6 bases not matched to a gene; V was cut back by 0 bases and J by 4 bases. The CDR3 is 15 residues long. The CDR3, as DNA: TGCAGTGCTAGAGATGGTCAGCGGGAGGGGTACGAGCAGTACTTC. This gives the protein CSARDGQREGYEQYF.

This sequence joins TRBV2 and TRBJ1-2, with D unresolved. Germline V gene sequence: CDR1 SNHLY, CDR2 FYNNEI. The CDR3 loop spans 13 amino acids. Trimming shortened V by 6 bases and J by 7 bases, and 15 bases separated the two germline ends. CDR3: CASRYSPSGGYTF. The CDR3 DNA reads TGTGCCAGCAGATACAGTCCCTCGGGTGGCTACACCTTC.

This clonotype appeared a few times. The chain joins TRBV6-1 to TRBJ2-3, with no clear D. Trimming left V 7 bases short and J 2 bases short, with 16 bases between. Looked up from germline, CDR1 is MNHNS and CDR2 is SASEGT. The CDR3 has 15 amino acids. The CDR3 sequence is CASKEEPSYTDTQYF. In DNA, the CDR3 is TGTGCCAGCAAAGAGGAACCTTCTTACACAGATACGCAGTATTTT.

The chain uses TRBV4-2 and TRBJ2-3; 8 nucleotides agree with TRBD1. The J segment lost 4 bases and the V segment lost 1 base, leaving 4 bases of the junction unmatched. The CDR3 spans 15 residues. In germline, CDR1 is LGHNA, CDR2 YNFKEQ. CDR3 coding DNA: TGTGCCAGCAGCCAAGGAGGACAGGGAGCAGATACGCAGTATTTT. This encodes CASSQGGQGADTQYF.

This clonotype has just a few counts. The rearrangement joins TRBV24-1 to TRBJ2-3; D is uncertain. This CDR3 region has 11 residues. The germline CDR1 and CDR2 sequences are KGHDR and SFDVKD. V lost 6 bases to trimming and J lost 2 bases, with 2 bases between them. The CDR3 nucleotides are TGTGCCACCAGTTTCACAGATACGCAGTATTTT. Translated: CATSFTDTQYF.

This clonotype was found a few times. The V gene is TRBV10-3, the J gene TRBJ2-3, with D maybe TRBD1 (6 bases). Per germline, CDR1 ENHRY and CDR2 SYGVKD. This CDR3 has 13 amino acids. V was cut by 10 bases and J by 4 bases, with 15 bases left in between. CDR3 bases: TGTGCCACTACAGGGTCCGGGGCAGATACGCAGTATTTT. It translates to CATTGSGADTQYF.

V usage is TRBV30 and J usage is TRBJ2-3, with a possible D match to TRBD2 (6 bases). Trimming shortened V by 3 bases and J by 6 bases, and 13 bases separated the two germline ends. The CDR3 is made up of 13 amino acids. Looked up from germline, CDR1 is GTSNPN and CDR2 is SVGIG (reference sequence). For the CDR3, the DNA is TGTGCCTGGAGCGGGGGTTTGAAGGATACGCAGTATTTT. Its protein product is CAWSGGLKDTQYF.

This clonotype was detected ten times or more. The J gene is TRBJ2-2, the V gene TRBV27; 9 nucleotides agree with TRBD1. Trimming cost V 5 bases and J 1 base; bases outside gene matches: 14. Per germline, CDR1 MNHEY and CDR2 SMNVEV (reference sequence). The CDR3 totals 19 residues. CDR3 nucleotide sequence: TGTGCCAGCAGTCCAATATTTGGCCCGGGACAGGGGAACACCGGGGAGCTGTTTTTT. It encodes CASSPIFGPGQGNTGELFF.

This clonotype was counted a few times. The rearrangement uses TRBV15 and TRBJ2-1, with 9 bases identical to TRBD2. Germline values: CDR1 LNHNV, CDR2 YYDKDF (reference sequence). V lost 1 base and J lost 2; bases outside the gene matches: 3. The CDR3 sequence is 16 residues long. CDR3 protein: CATSRVGGRAYNEQFF. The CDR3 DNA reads TGTGCCACCAGCAGAGTAGGCGGGAGGGCCTACAATGAGCAGTTCTTC.

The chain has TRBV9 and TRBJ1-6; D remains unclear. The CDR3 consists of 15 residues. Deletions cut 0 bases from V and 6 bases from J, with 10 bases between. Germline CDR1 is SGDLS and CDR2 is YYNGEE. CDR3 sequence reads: CASSVVGTANSPLHF. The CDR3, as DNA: TGTGCCAGCAGCGTAGTCGGAACAGCTAATTCACCCCTCCACTTT.